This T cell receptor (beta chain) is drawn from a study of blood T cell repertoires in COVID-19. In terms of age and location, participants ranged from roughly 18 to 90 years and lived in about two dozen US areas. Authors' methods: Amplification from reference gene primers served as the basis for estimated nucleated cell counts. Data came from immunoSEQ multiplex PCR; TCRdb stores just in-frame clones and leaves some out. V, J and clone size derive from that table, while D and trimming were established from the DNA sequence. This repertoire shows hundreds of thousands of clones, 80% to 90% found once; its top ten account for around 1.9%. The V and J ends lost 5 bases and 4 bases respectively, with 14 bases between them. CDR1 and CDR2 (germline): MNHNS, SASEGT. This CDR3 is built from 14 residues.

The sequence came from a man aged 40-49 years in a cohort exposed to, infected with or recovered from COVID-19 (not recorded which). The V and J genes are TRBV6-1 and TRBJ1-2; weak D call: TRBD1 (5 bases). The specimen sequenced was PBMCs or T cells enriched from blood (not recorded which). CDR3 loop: CASSQFGGGYGYTF. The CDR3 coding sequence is TGTGCCAGCAGTCAGTTTGGGGGAGGCTATGGCTACACCTTC.